The rows below give T cell receptor beta chains drawn from one sample of a study of blood T cell repertoires in COVID-19. TCRdb keeps only in-frame clones here, not all; method: immunoSEQ multiplex PCR. The profile shows roughly 160,000 clones, roughly 91% of them singletons. The sample comprised peripheral blood. These TCRs come from a man between 18 and 29 years old with acute or convalescent COVID-19. Each CDR3 is given with its conserved first and last residue. A D gene is named only where the DNA matches it firmly. The size of a clone is reported for some rows only, either as once, few or many, or as a class for expanded clones.

D gene: NA
V gene: TRBV19
clone size: NA
J gene: TRBJ1-1
CDR3 protein: CASSIWLGGASNTEAFF
CDR3 DNA: TGTGCCAGTAGTATATGGTTGGGAGGGGCTTCGAACACTGAAGCTTTCTTT

D gene: NA
V gene: TRBV4-2
clone size: NA
J gene: TRBJ2-1
CDR3 protein: CASSQEGGYNEQFF
CDR3 DNA: TGTGCCAGCAGCCAAGAGGGGGGCTACAATGAGCAGTTCTTC

D gene: NA
V gene: TRBV30
clone size: once
J gene: TRBJ1-2
CDR3 protein: CAWSVYSGRGNYGYTF
CDR3 DNA: TGTGCCTGGAGTGTATATAGTGGCAGGGGAAACTATGGCTACACCTTC

D gene: NA
V gene: TRBV30
clone size: NA
J gene: TRBJ1-2
CDR3 protein: CAWNRVNYGYTF
CDR3 DNA: TGTGCCTGGAACAGGGTCAACTATGGCTACACCTTC

D gene: NA
V gene: TRBV25-1
clone size: NA
J gene: TRBJ2-7
CDR3 protein: CATLGGRYEQYF
CDR3 DNA: TGTGCCACTTTAGGCGGTCGTTACGAGCAGTACTTC

D gene: NA
V gene: TRBV18
clone size: NA
J gene: TRBJ1-6
CDR3 protein: CASSPPGGPDNSPLHF
CDR3 DNA: TGTGCCAGCTCACCACCGGGAGGGCCCGATAATTCACCCCTCCACTTT

D gene: TRBD2
V gene: TRBV7-6
clone size: NA
J gene: TRBJ2-7
CDR3 protein: CASSLGEGGGSNEQYF
CDR3 DNA: TGTGCCAGCAGCTTAGGGGAGGGCGGGGGAAGCAACGAGCAGTACTTC

D gene: TRBD1
V gene: TRBV2
clone size: NA
J gene: TRBJ2-7
CDR3 protein: CASTRRGTGAYEQYF
CDR3 DNA: TGTGCCAGCACTCGTCGGGGGACAGGAGCCTACGAGCAGTACTTC

D gene: NA
V gene: TRBV2
clone size: NA
J gene: TRBJ1-1
CDR3 protein: CASSGRQANTEAFF
CDR3 DNA: TGTGCCAGCAGTGGTCGGCAGGCCAACACTGAAGCTTTCTTT

D gene: TRBD1
V gene: TRBV27
clone size: NA
J gene: TRBJ2-1
CDR3 protein: CASSFGTGVNNEQFF
CDR3 DNA: TGTGCCAGCAGTTTTGGGACAGGGGTGAACAATGAGCAGTTCTTC

D gene: NA
V gene: TRBV10-1
clone size: NA
J gene: TRBJ2-5
CDR3 protein: CASSDEIQETQYF
CDR3 DNA: TGCGCCAGCAGTGACGAGATCCAAGAGACCCAGTACTTC

D gene: NA
V gene: TRBV14
clone size: NA
J gene: TRBJ1-1
CDR3 protein: CASSQAGSEAFF
CDR3 DNA: TGTGCCAGCAGCCAAGCGGGTTCTGAAGCTTTCTTT

D gene: NA
V gene: TRBV28
clone size: NA
J gene: TRBJ1-3
CDR3 protein: CASSLYIPGAAGNTIYF
CDR3 DNA: TGTGCCAGCAGTTTGTATATTCCAGGGGCCGCTGGAAACACCATATATTTT

D gene: TRBD1
V gene: TRBV10-2
clone size: NA
J gene: TRBJ1-3
CDR3 protein: CASMRDRVRNTIYF
CDR3 DNA: TGCGCCAGCATGAGAGACAGGGTGAGAAACACCATATATTTT

D gene: TRBD1
V gene: TRBV5-4
clone size: NA
J gene: TRBJ2-7
CDR3 protein: CASSPDRGDYEQYF
CDR3 DNA: TGTGCCAGCAGCCCGGACAGGGGCGACTACGAGCAGTACTTC

D gene: TRBD2
V gene: TRBV4-1
clone size: NA
J gene: TRBJ2-7
CDR3 protein: CASSQGRTSVAYEQYF
CDR3 DNA: TGCGCCAGCAGCCAAGGGAGGACTAGCGTTGCCTACGAGCAGTACTTC

D gene: NA
V gene: TRBV9
clone size: NA
J gene: TRBJ1-1
CDR3 protein: CASSVVEVESLRGAFF
CDR3 DNA: TGTGCCAGCAGCGTAGTAGAGGTGGAGAGCTTGAGAGGAGCTTTCTTT

D gene: NA
V gene: TRBV9
clone size: NA
J gene: TRBJ2-1
CDR3 protein: CASSVGGNMRYNEQFF
CDR3 DNA: TGTGCCAGCAGCGTAGGAGGCAACATGAGGTACAATGAGCAGTTCTTC

D gene: TRBD2
V gene: TRBV19
clone size: NA
J gene: TRBJ2-5
CDR3 protein: CATNPSGEGETQYF
CDR3 DNA: TGTGCCACCAACCCTAGCGGGGAGGGAGAGACCCAGTACTTC

D gene: NA
V gene: TRBV18
clone size: NA
J gene: TRBJ2-3
CDR3 protein: CASSRTATDTQYF
CDR3 DNA: TGTGCCAGCTCACGGACAGCCACAGATACGCAGTATTTT

D gene: NA
V gene: TRBV15
clone size: NA
J gene: TRBJ2-3
CDR3 protein: CATSRGGDRDTDTQYF
CDR3 DNA: TGTGCCACCAGCAGAGGGGGGGACCGAGACACAGATACGCAGTATTTT

D gene: TRBD2
V gene: TRBV7-2
clone size: NA
J gene: TRBJ2-3
CDR3 protein: CASSSGLAGGPESTDTQYF
CDR3 DNA: TGTGCCAGCAGCTCAGGACTAGCGGGGGGGCCGGAAAGCACAGATACGCAGTATTTT

D gene: NA
V gene: TRBV12-5
clone size: NA
J gene: TRBJ1-1
CDR3 protein: CASGQTTGTEAFF
CDR3 DNA: TGTGCTAGTGGTCAAACAACGGGCACTGAAGCTTTCTTT

D gene: TRBD1
V gene: TRBV19
clone size: NA
J gene: TRBJ1-5
CDR3 protein: CASSKPGTAHSNQPQHF
CDR3 DNA: TGTGCCAGTAGTAAACCCGGGACAGCCCATAGCAATCAGCCCCAGCATTTT

D gene: NA
V gene: TRBV2
clone size: NA
J gene: TRBJ1-4
CDR3 protein: CASCSVQKLFF
CDR3 DNA: TGTGCCAGCTGTTCAGTCCAAAAACTGTTTTTT

D gene: NA
V gene: TRBV19
clone size: NA
J gene: TRBJ1-3
CDR3 protein: CASKEPATSSGNTIYF
CDR3 DNA: TGTGCCAGTAAGGAACCGGCGACTAGCTCTGGAAACACCATATATTTT

D gene: NA
V gene: TRBV19
clone size: NA
J gene: TRBJ1-4
CDR3 protein: CASMDTSRSEKLFF
CDR3 DNA: TGTGCCAGTATGGACACTTCCCGAAGTGAAAAACTGTTTTTT

D gene: NA
V gene: TRBV5-1
clone size: NA
J gene: TRBJ2-1
CDR3 protein: CASSLIPATFSYNEQFF
CDR3 DNA: TGCGCCAGCAGCTTGATTCCCGCGACTTTCTCCTACAATGAGCAGTTCTTC

D gene: TRBD2
V gene: TRBV12-3/TRBV12-4
clone size: once
J gene: TRBJ2-1
CDR3 protein: CASSSAGGPLRFF
CDR3 DNA: TGTGCCAGCAGTTCAGCGGGAGGGCCTTTACGGTTCTTC

D gene: NA
V gene: TRBV15
clone size: NA
J gene: TRBJ2-1
CDR3 protein: CATSRAGQEGREQFF
CDR3 DNA: TGTGCCACCAGCAGAGCCGGACAGGAGGGCCGAGAGCAGTTCTTC

D gene: NA
V gene: TRBV7-9
clone size: NA
J gene: TRBJ1-2
CDR3 protein: CASSSEPGIHNGYTF
CDR3 DNA: TGTGCCAGCAGCTCCGAACCAGGGATCCATAATGGCTACACCTTC

D gene: NA
V gene: TRBV27
clone size: once
J gene: TRBJ1-4
CDR3 protein: CASRARQAWNEKLFF
CDR3 DNA: TGTGCCAGCAGGGCACGACAGGCGTGGAATGAAAAACTGTTTTTT

D gene: TRBD1
V gene: TRBV10-2
clone size: NA
J gene: TRBJ1-1
CDR3 protein: CASRGTANTEAFF
CDR3 DNA: TGCGCCAGCAGAGGGACAGCGAACACTGAAGCTTTCTTT

D gene: TRBD1
V gene: TRBV2
clone size: NA
J gene: TRBJ2-1
CDR3 protein: CATSGQGVGNEQFF
CDR3 DNA: TGTGCCACCTCAGGACAGGGGGTAGGCAATGAGCAGTTCTTC

D gene: NA
V gene: TRBV11-3
clone size: NA
J gene: TRBJ2-3
CDR3 protein: CASSPGSSTDTQYF
CDR3 DNA: TGTGCCAGCAGCCCCGGGTCGAGCACAGATACGCAGTATTTT

D gene: NA
V gene: TRBV3-1/TRBV3-2
clone size: once
J gene: TRBJ1-2
CDR3 protein: CASSQNPGTYGYTF
CDR3 DNA: TGTGCCAGCAGCCAAAACCCGGGGACTTATGGCTACACCTTC

D gene: NA
V gene: TRBV4-2
clone size: NA
J gene: TRBJ1-1
CDR3 protein: CASSQDRDTEAFF
CDR3 DNA: TGTGCCAGCAGCCAAGACAGGGATACTGAAGCTTTCTTT

D gene: NA
V gene: TRBV2
clone size: NA
J gene: TRBJ1-6
CDR3 protein: CASSLRYSPLHF
CDR3 DNA: TGTGCCAGCAGCCTAAGATATTCACCCCTCCACTTT

D gene: TRBD1
V gene: TRBV6-4
clone size: NA
J gene: TRBJ1-2
CDR3 protein: CASRQRTGRYGYTF
CDR3 DNA: TGTGCCAGCAGACAACGGACAGGGCGCTATGGCTACACCTTC

D gene: TRBD1
V gene: TRBV19
clone size: NA
J gene: TRBJ1-1
CDR3 protein: CASIPQRGQGNTEAFF
CDR3 DNA: TGTGCCAGTATCCCTCAAAGGGGACAGGGGAACACTGAAGCTTTCTTT

D gene: NA
V gene: TRBV2
clone size: NA
J gene: TRBJ2-1
CDR3 protein: CATTYASTYNEQFF
CDR3 DNA: TGTGCCACCACATACGCTTCAACCTACAATGAGCAGTTCTTC

D gene: NA
V gene: TRBV6-1
clone size: few
J gene: TRBJ1-4
CDR3 protein: CASSEFGTDLEKLFF
CDR3 DNA: TGTGCCAGCAGTGAATTCGGAACAGACCTCGAAAAACTGTTTTTT

D gene: NA
V gene: TRBV28
clone size: NA
J gene: TRBJ2-7
CDR3 protein: CASSPTGGRSYEQYF
CDR3 DNA: TGTGCCAGCAGCCCTACAGGCGGCAGGTCCTACGAGCAGTACTTC

D gene: NA
V gene: TRBV27
clone size: NA
J gene: TRBJ1-6
CDR3 protein: CASSLPNRVHNSPLHF
CDR3 DNA: TGTGCCAGCAGTTTACCCAACAGGGTCCATAATTCACCCCTCCACTTT

D gene: TRBD1
V gene: TRBV6-4
clone size: NA
J gene: TRBJ1-5
CDR3 protein: CASPTPGRDRGTRPQHF
CDR3 DNA: TGTGCCAGCCCCACGCCTGGCCGGGACAGGGGGACTCGGCCCCAGCATTTT

D gene: TRBD1
V gene: TRBV4-2
clone size: NA
J gene: TRBJ1-3
CDR3 protein: CASSQETSGGSSGNTIYF
CDR3 DNA: TGTGCCAGCAGCCAAGAGACGTCAGGGGGATCCTCTGGAAACACCATATATTTT

D gene: TRBD1
V gene: TRBV6-2/TRBV6-3
clone size: once
J gene: TRBJ2-5
CDR3 protein: CASSYRQGRKETQYF
CDR3 DNA: TGTGCCAGCAGTTACCGACAGGGTAGGAAAGAGACCCAGTACTTC

D gene: TRBD2
V gene: TRBV2
clone size: NA
J gene: TRBJ2-7
CDR3 protein: CASGAGEAIYEQYF
CDR3 DNA: TGTGCCAGCGGAGCGGGAGAGGCCATATACGAGCAGTACTTC

D gene: TRBD1
V gene: TRBV7-7
clone size: few
J gene: TRBJ1-1
CDR3 protein: CASSLTGTENTEAFF
CDR3 DNA: TGTGCCAGCAGCTTGACCGGGACAGAGAACACTGAAGCTTTCTTT

D gene: TRBD1
V gene: TRBV6-5
clone size: NA
J gene: TRBJ2-5
CDR3 protein: CASSYGDRGPGETQYF
CDR3 DNA: TGTGCCAGCAGTTACGGGGACAGGGGGCCGGGTGAGACCCAGTACTTC

D gene: TRBD1
V gene: TRBV5-4
clone size: once
J gene: TRBJ1-2
CDR3 protein: CASSADRDDGYTF
CDR3 DNA: TGTGCCAGCAGCGCGGACAGGGACGATGGCTACACCTTC

D gene: TRBD1
V gene: TRBV9
clone size: NA
J gene: TRBJ1-2
CDR3 protein: CASSVGTGVYGYTF
CDR3 DNA: TGTGCCAGCAGCGTAGGGACAGGGGTATATGGCTACACCTTC

D gene: NA
V gene: TRBV18
clone size: once
J gene: TRBJ2-5
CDR3 protein: CASSPPAGQETQYF
CDR3 DNA: TGTGCCAGCTCACCACCGGCAGGTCAAGAGACCCAGTACTTC

D gene: TRBD2
V gene: TRBV2
clone size: NA
J gene: TRBJ2-1
CDR3 protein: CASSPTRVGTSGNYNEQFF
CDR3 DNA: TGTGCCAGCAGCCCCACAAGGGTAGGGACTAGCGGAAACTACAATGAGCAGTTCTTC

D gene: NA
V gene: TRBV5-5
clone size: few
J gene: TRBJ1-2
CDR3 protein: CASSLDGNYGYTF
CDR3 DNA: TGTGCCAGCAGCCTGGACGGTAACTATGGCTACACCTTC

D gene: NA
V gene: TRBV6-6
clone size: NA
J gene: TRBJ2-7
CDR3 protein: CASSRGEREQYF
CDR3 DNA: TGTGCCAGCAGCCGCGGGGAGAGGGAGCAGTACTTC

D gene: TRBD1
V gene: TRBV19
clone size: NA
J gene: TRBJ1-5
CDR3 protein: CASSNRAGGPNQPQHF
CDR3 DNA: TGTGCCAGTAGTAATCGGGCAGGGGGCCCCAATCAGCCCCAGCATTTT

D gene: NA
V gene: TRBV6-1
clone size: NA
J gene: TRBJ2-3
CDR3 protein: CASSEDRGDTQYF
CDR3 DNA: TGTGCCAGCAGTGAAGATCGGGGAGATACGCAGTATTTT

D gene: TRBD2
V gene: TRBV10-3
clone size: NA
J gene: TRBJ2-5
CDR3 protein: CAISGSGGQETQYF
CDR3 DNA: TGTGCCATCAGTGGCAGCGGGGGCCAAGAGACCCAGTACTTC

D gene: NA
V gene: TRBV5-1
clone size: NA
J gene: TRBJ2-3
CDR3 protein: CASSLALGDTDTQYF
CDR3 DNA: TGCGCCAGCAGCTTGGCCCTAGGGGACACAGATACGCAGTATTTT